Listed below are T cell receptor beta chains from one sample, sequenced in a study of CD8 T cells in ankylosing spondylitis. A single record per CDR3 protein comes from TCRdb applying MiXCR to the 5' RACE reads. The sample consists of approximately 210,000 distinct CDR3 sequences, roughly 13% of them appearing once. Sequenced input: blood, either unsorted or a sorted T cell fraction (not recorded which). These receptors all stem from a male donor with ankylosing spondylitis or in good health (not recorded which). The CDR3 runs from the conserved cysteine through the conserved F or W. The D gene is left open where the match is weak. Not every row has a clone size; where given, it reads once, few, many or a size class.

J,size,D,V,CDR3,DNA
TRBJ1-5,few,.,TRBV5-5,CASSWGEYSNQPQHF,TGTGCCAGCAGCTGGGGGGAGTATAGCAATCAGCCCCAGCATTTT
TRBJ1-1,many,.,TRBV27,CASSLSNSRTEAFF,TGTGCCAGCAGTTTATCCAATAGCCGGACTGAAGCTTTCTTT
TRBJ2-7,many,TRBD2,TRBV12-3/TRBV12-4,CASSPLAGGSYEQYF,TGTGCCAGCAGCCCACTAGCGGGGGGCTCCTACGAGCAGTACTTC
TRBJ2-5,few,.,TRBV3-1,CASSQLTSGWRGETQYF,TGTGCCAGCAGCCAGCTGACAAGCGGGTGGCGGGGAGAGACCCAGTACTTC
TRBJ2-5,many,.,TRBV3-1,CASSQYDGAQETQYF,TGTGCCAGCAGCCAATACGACGGGGCGCAAGAGACCCAGTACTTC
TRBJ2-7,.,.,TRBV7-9,CASSPHGAGYEQYF,TGTGCCAGCAGCCCTCACGGTGCCGGGTACGAGCAGTACTTC
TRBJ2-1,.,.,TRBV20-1,CSAISGLSSYNEQFF,TGCAGTGCCATTTCCGGGCTAAGCTCCTACAATGAGCAGTTCTTC
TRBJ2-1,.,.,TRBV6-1,CASSLRTTYNEQFF,TGTGCCAGCAGCCTTCGGACTACCTACAATGAGCAGTTCTTC
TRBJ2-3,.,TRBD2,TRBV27,CASSYSSGSPDTQYF,TGTGCCAGCAGTTACAGTAGCGGGAGCCCAGATACGCAGTATTTT
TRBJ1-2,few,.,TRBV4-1,CASSQDGGGYTF,TGCGCCAGCAGCCAAGACGGAGGTGGCTACACCTTC
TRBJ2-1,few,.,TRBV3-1,CASSQDYEQFF,TGTGCCAGCAGCCAAGATTATGAGCAGTTCTTC
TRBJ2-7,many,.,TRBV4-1,CASSQDRAYEQYF,TGCGCCAGCAGCCAAGACAGGGCCTACGAGCAGTACTTC
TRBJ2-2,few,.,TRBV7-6,CASSARDGQNTGELFF,TGTGCCAGCAGCGCTCGGGACGGACAGAACACCGGGGAGCTGTTTTTT
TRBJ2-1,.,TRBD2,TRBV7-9,CASSWGGENEQFF,TGTGCCAGCAGCTGGGGAGGGGAGAATGAGCAGTTCTTC
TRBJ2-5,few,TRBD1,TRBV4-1,CASSQGTGQETQYF,TGCGCCAGCAGCCAAGGGACAGGGCAGGAGACCCAGTACTTC
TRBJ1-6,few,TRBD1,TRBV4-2,CASREGGRQGISPLHF,TGTGCCAGCAGGGAGGGTGGGAGACAGGGAATTTCACCCCTCCACTTT
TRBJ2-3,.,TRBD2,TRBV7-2,CASSLAGTSGRGDTQYF,TGTGCCAGCAGCTTAGCTGGGACTAGCGGGAGGGGAGATACGCAGTATTTT
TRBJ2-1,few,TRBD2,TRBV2,CASRDRTSGYNEQFF,TGTGCCAGCAGGGACCGGACTAGCGGCTACAATGAGCAGTTCTTC
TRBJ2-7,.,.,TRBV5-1,CASSLGSGHLYEQYF,TGCGCCAGCAGCTTGGGTTCGGGACACCTCTACGAGCAGTACTTC
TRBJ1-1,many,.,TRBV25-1,CASWGRTEAFF,TGTGCCAGCTGGGGTCGGACTGAAGCTTTCTTT
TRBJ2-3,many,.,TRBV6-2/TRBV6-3,CASSYSEADTQYF,TGTGCCAGCAGTTACTCCGAGGCAGATACGCAGTATTTT
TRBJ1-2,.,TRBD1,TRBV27,CASSLSMEGQGTGYTF,TGTGCCAGCAGTTTATCGATGGAGGGACAGGGGACCGGGTACACCTTC
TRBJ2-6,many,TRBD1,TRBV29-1,CSVAGQGSGANVLTF,TGCAGCGTTGCGGGACAGGGGTCTGGGGCCAACGTCCTGACTTTC
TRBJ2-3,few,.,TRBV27,CASSFRAGGTDTQYF,TGTGCCAGCAGTTTTCGGGCAGGGGGCACAGATACGCAGTATTTT
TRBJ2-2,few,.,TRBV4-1,CASSPQGGNTGELFF,TGCGCCAGCAGCCCGCAAGGGGGGAACACCGGGGAGCTGTTTTTT
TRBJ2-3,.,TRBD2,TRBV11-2,CASSLTSLAGATDTQYF,TGTGCCAGCAGCTTAACCTCACTAGCGGGGGCAACAGATACGCAGTATTTT
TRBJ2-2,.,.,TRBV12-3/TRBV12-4,CASNWRGELFF,TGTGCCAGCAATTGGCGGGGGGAGCTGTTTTTT
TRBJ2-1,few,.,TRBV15,CATSSPYNEQFF,TGTGCCACCAGCAGCCCATACAATGAGCAGTTCTTC
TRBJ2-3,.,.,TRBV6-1,CASSDYFTSTDTQYF,TGTGCCAGCAGTGACTACTTCACTAGCACAGATACGCAGTATTTT
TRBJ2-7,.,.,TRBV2,CASAYSYEQYF,TGTGCCAGCGCCTACTCCTACGAGCAGTACTTC
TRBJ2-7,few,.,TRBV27,CASSLKGQGLAYEQYF,TGTGCCAGCAGTTTAAAGGGGCAGGGGCTCGCCTACGAGCAGTACTTC
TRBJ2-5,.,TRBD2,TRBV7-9,CASSGGDGQETQYF,TGTGCCAGCAGCGGGGGGGACGGCCAAGAGACCCAGTACTTC
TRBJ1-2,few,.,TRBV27,CASSPSGMNYGYTF,TGTGCCAGCAGTCCCTCGGGGATGAACTATGGCTACACCTTC
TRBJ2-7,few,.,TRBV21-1,CASSKTRAGQYF,TGTGCCAGCAGCAAAACCCGGGCTGGGCAGTACTTC
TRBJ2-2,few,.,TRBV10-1,CASSESGARTGELFF,TGCGCCAGCAGTGAGTCGGGGGCGCGGACCGGGGAGCTGTTTTTT
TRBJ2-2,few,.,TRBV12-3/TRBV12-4,CASSFGAGNTGELFF,TGTGCCAGCAGTTTTGGAGCAGGGAACACCGGGGAGCTGTTTTTT
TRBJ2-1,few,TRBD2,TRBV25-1,CASSETSGDNEQFF,TGTGCCAGCAGTGAAACTAGCGGGGACAATGAGCAGTTCTTC
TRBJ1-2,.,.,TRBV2,CASSESVTAQLGYTF,TGTGCCAGCAGTGAAAGCGTGACCGCTCAGCTTGGCTACACCTTC
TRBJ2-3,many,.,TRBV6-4,CASSDSSSDTQYF,TGTGCCAGCAGTGACTCGAGCTCAGATACGCAGTATTTT
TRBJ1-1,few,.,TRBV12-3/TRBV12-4,CASTQGVEVGFF,TGTGCCAGCACCCAAGGCGTGGAGGTGGGTTTCTTT
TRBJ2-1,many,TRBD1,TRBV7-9,CASSLTGDLEQFF,TGTGCCAGTAGCCTGACAGGGGACCTTGAGCAGTTCTTC
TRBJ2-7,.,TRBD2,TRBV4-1,CASSQDQAGGEQYF,TGCGCCAGCAGCCAAGATCAGGCGGGGGGGGAGCAGTACTTC
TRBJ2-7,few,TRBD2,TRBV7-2,CASSLAGDSEQYF,TGTGCCAGCAGCCTAGCGGGGGATAGCGAGCAGTACTTC
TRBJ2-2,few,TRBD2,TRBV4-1,CASSQAVAGGDTGELFF,TGCGCCAGCAGCCAAGCGGTAGCGGGAGGCGACACCGGGGAGCTGTTTTTT
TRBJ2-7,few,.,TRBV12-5,CASGLYAYEQYF,TGTGCTAGTGGTTTGTATGCCTACGAGCAGTACTTC
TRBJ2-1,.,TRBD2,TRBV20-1,CSARDLAGRDNEQFF,TGCAGTGCTAGAGATCTAGCGGGAAGGGACAATGAGCAGTTCTTC
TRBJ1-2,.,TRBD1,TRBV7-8,CASSLVRDRLYGYTF,TGTGCCAGCAGCTTAGTCCGGGACAGACTCTATGGCTACACCTTC
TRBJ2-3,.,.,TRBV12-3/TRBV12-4,CASSSGRVGQYF,TGTGCCAGCAGTTCCGGCAGGGTGGGTCAGTATTTT
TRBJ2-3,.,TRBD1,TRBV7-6,CASSLVGGTGGTDTQYF,TGTGCCAGCAGCTTAGTGGGAGGGACAGGGGGCACAGATACGCAGTATTTT
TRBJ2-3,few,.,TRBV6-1,CASRRAGGDTQYF,TGTGCCAGCCGGCGGGCCGGGGGAGATACGCAGTATTTT